Below, 25 T cell receptor beta chains from the same sample are listed, as sequenced in a study of long-term antiretroviral therapy in people with HIV (dated by TCRdb to between 2021 and 2024). The immunoSEQ hsTCRB v3.0 assay was used at survey level resolution for TRB variable region sequencing. The table was pulled from immuneACCESS by TCRdb, which kept in-frame rearrangements only. Such tables lose some clones; where checked, under half of the loss comes from unresolved V genes, and the rest has no known cause. The table for this sample lists tens of thousands of clones; roughly 88% of them were counted only once. The ten largest clones take up 8.8% of the sample. Sample: unsorted PBMCs, taken 1.2 years after starting antiretroviral therapy. These receptor sequences come from a woman between 40 and 50 years old with HIV.

This clone was picked up one time. One junction end disagrees with the germline gene, perhaps due to a read error. The chain carries TRBV7-7 and TRBJ2-5; possible D gene TRBD2, 5 bases. CDR1 and CDR2 (germline): SSHAT, FNYEAQ (reference sequence). The CDR3 is made up of 14 amino acids. The DNA of the CDR3 is TGTGCTAGCAGCCCCGGAGGTTTCCAAGAGACCCAGTACTTC. This sequence encodes CASSPGGFQETQYF.

The V and J genes are TRBV10-2 and TRBJ1-1; D may be TRBD1 (5 bases). Looked up from germline, CDR1 is WSHSY and CDR2 is SAAADI. The CDR3 spans 13 residues. The V gene lost 8 bases and the J gene lost 3 bases, with 13 bases spanning the gap. For the CDR3, the DNA is TGCGCCAGCTTCAGGGCGCAGGACACTGAAGCTTTCTTT. It encodes CASFRAQDTEAFF.

V gene TRBV19 combines with J gene TRBJ2-7, with D possibly being TRBD2 (5 bases). Germline CDR1 and CDR2: LNHDA and SQIVND (reference sequence). This CDR3 has 14 residues. Trimming took 3 bases from V and 3 from J, leaving 12 bases between them. DNA for the CDR3: TGTGCCAGTAGTATGAGGCTCGAGGGCTACGAGCAGTACTTC. This codes for CASSMRLEGYEQYF.

This chain links TRBV7-2 with TRBJ2-1; no clear D. Trimming stripped 1 base from V and 8 bases from J, with 9 bases between. CDR1 SGHTA and CDR2 FQGNSA come from the germline V gene. CDR3 length equals 13 residues. The CDR3 region has the DNA TGTGCCAGCAGCTTAGGGTTTCGGGATGAGCAGTTCTTC. This translates into CASSLGFRDEQFF.

The rearrangement uses TRBV27 and TRBJ2-7, with 7 bases aligning to TRBD1. After removal of 3 bases from V and 4 bases from J, the junction contained 9 bases not matched to a gene. Germline CDR1 reads MNHEY; CDR2 reads SMNVEV (reference sequence). The CDR3 runs to 15 residues. The CDR3 region has the DNA TGTGCCAGCAGTTTGGGACAGCCCGCCCTATACGAGCAGTACTTC. Amino acids: CASSLGQPALYEQYF.

This clone occurred once. The chain recombines TRBV5-4 with TRBJ2-7; no firm D call. CDR1 and CDR2 from the germline V gene are SGHNT and YYREEE (reference sequence). This CDR3 is built from 12 residues. The V and J ends lost 1 base and 0 bases respectively, with 2 bases between them. The CDR3, as DNA: TGTGCCAGCAGCTTGTACTCCTACGAGCAGTACTTC. It specifies CASSLYSYEQYF. Based on the CDR3 plus reference TRBV5-4 and TRBJ2-7, the full variable domain is ETGVTQSPTHLIKTRGQQVTLRCSSQSGHNTVSWYQQALGQGPQFIFQYYREEENGRGNFPPRFSGLQFPNYSSELNVNALELDDSALYLCASSLYSYEQYFGPGTRLTVT.

This chain links TRBV2 with TRBJ1-5; 8 bases map to TRBD1. The CDR3 covers 16 residues. Losses at the gene ends were 6 bases for V and 4 bases for J; bases not matched to a gene: 11. CDR1 SNHLY and CDR2 FYNNEI come from the germline V gene. The CDR3 here is CASRQRGTGLNQPQHF. Here the CDR3 DNA reads TGTGCCAGCAGGCAACGGGGGACAGGACTAAATCAGCCCCAGCATTTT.

The chain employs TRBV7-2 and TRBJ1-4; no reliable D call. CDR3 length equals 15 residues. V was clipped by 3 bases and J by 5 bases, with 13 bases between them. The germline V gene encodes CDR1 SGHTA and CDR2 FQGNSA. For the CDR3, the DNA is TGTGCCAGCAGCTTTTACACGGCCCTGAATGAAAAACTGTTTTTT. Its protein is CASSFYTALNEKLFF.

The chain has TRBV19 and TRBJ1-4, with 11 bases identical to TRBD1. CDR3 size: 17 residues. Germline CDR1 is LNHDA and CDR2 is SQIVND (reference sequence). J gave up 0 bases and V 10 bases, and 10 bases lay outside the gene matches. The DNA for the CDR3 is TGTGCCACTCACCGTGGACAGGGGGCTTCAACTAATGAAAAACTGTTTTTT. Its protein is CATHRGQGASTNEKLFF.

This chain connects TRBV19 to TRBJ2-7; unclear D gene. The CDR3 loop spans 12 amino acids. CDR1 and CDR2 (germline): LNHDA, SQIVND (reference sequence). The germline V and J ends were trimmed by 0 bases and 7 bases, with 7 bases remaining between them. The CDR3 DNA reads TGTGCCAGTAGTATAGACCCTAGGGAGCAGTACTTC. Translation: CASSIDPREQYF.

The V and J genes are TRBV7-2 and TRBJ2-1; TRBD2 aligns across 7 bases. The junction had 6 bases not matched to a gene; V was cut back by 2 bases and J by 8 bases. The CDR3 extends over 14 amino acids. CDR1 is SGHTA, CDR2 FQGNSA, per germline. CDR3 coding DNA: TGTGCCAGCAGCTTATACGGGGGGTCCGATGAGCAGTTCTTC. As protein: CASSLYGGSDEQFF.

The V gene is TRBV19, the J gene TRBJ1-5, with D hard to call. CDR1 is LNHDA, CDR2 SQIVND, per germline (reference sequence). V was shortened by 3 bases and J by 7 bases, with 10 bases between the two germline ends. The CDR3 length is 13 residues. The CDR3 spells CASSMGGNQPQHF. CDR3 nucleotide sequence: TGTGCCAGTAGTATGGGAGGGAACCAGCCCCAGCATTTT.

The chain links TRBV5-6 to TRBJ1-3; D is unresolved. The CDR3 loop spans 14 amino acids. V dropped 2 bases and J dropped 4 bases, with 10 bases sitting between them. CDR1 SGHDT and CDR2 YYEEEE come from the germline V gene. For the CDR3, the DNA is TGTGCCAGCAGCTTTCTGTCCGACGGAAACACCATATATTTT. Encoded protein: CASSFLSDGNTIYF.

V is TRBV29-1 and J is TRBJ2-1; D is unclear. Deletions cut 4 bases from V and 5 bases from J, with 6 bases between. The CDR3 runs 11 residues. Germline-derived CDR1 and CDR2 are SQVTM and ANQGSEA. CDR3: CSVAANNEQFF. CDR3 coding DNA: TGCAGCGTTGCGGCTAACAATGAGCAGTTCTTC.

The chain recombines TRBV11-2 with TRBJ2-3, with TRBD2 identical over 8 bases. The CDR3 runs to 15 residues. Trimming removed 9 bases from V and 1 base from J; junction bases left unmatched: 9. Germline V gene data show CDR1 as SGHAT and CDR2 as FQNNGV. CDR3 bases: TGTGCCAGTGGAGATAGCGGGACGGGCACAGATACGCAGTATTTT. Its translation: CASGDSGTGTDTQYF. Full variable domain (remainder filled in from reference TRBV11-2 and TRBJ2-3): EAGVAQSPRYKIIEKRQSVAFWCNPISGHATLYWYQQILGQGPKLLIQFQNNGVVDDSQLPKDRFSAERLKGVDSTLKIQPAKLEDSAVYLCASGDSGTGTDTQYFGPGTRLTVL.

A remark on this clone: One end of the junction is discordant with germline, which a read error may explain. The rearrangement links TRBV5-1 to TRBJ1-1, with D unclear. Per germline, CDR1 SGHRS and CDR2 YFSETQ. The CDR3 is 11 residues long. The CDR3, as DNA: TGCGCCAGCAGTTTGGACACTGAAGCTTTCTTT. Translation gives CASSLDTEAFF. The full variable domain, rest sourced from reference TRBV5-1 and TRBJ1-1, is KAGVTQTPRYLIKTRGQQVTLSCSPISGHRSVSWYQQTPGQGLQFLFEYFSETQRNKGNFPGRFSGRQFSNSRSEMNVSTLELGDSALYLCASSLDTEAFFGQGTRLTVV.

The J gene is TRBJ2-5, the V gene TRBV6-1; possible D gene TRBD2, 5 bases. Germline V lookup: CDR1 MNHNS, CDR2 SASEGT. The V gene lost 5 bases and the J gene lost 4 bases, with 14 bases spanning the gap. The CDR3 is 14 amino acids. This CDR3 is CASSSGGAGETQYF. CDR3 nucleotides: TGTGCCAGCAGTTCCGGAGGAGCCGGAGAGACCCAGTACTTC.

The gene calls are TRBV7-2 and TRBJ2-1; D gene unclear. Trimming removed 3 bases at V and 4 bases at J, with 10 bases between. Germline V gives CDR1 SGHTA, CDR2 FQGNSA. This CDR3 has 14 residues. For the CDR3, the DNA is TGTGCCAGCAGCTTCTCTGAGATTTACAATGAGCAGTTCTTC. Protein: CASSFSEIYNEQFF.

The rearrangement uses TRBV1 and TRBJ2-2. TRBV1 has pseudogene status. The CDR3 contains 17 residues. CDR3 region: CTSSQDKGRKPWEELFF. The DNA of the CDR3 is TGCACCAGCAGCCAAGATAAGGGACGTAAGCCGTGGGAGGAGCTGTTTTTT.

This chain links TRBV28 with TRBJ1-1, with unresolved D. The germline V and J ends were trimmed by 6 bases and 13 bases, with 18 bases remaining between them. The germline V gene encodes CDR1 MDHEN and CDR2 SYDVKM. The CDR3 covers 12 residues. Written as DNA, the CDR3 is TGTGCCAGCAGCCAAGGACCCATCAAGGGTTTCTTT. This gives the protein CASSQGPIKGFF.

The V gene is TRBV6-1, the J gene TRBJ2-7; TRBD2 matches at 8 bases. The CDR3 is 15 amino acids. Per the germline V gene, CDR1 is MNHNS and CDR2 is SASEGT. V gave up 3 bases and J gave up 2 bases; unmatched junction bases: 6. CDR3 amino acids: CASSDLLAVAYEQYF. In nucleotides, the CDR3 is TGTGCCAGCAGTGATCTACTAGCGGTAGCCTACGAGCAGTACTTC.

This chain joins TRBV6-4 and TRBJ2-2; D may be TRBD1 or TRBD2 (5 bases each). CDR1 and CDR2 from the germline V gene are MRHNA and SNTAGT. The CDR3 runs to 12 residues. Trimming shortened V by 6 bases and J by 5 bases, and 7 bases separated the two germline ends. The CDR3 DNA sequence: TGTGCCAGCAGCAGGGAGACCGGGGAGCTGTTTTTT. It translates to CASSRETGELFF.

J is TRBJ2-1 and V is TRBV4-3; D uncertain. Germline V lookup: CDR1 LGHNA, CDR2 YSLEER. The CDR3 length is 11 residues. V was cut by 5 bases and J by 10 bases, with 9 bases left in between. The CDR3 DNA sequence: TGCGCCAGCAGCTTTGGAACGGAGCAGTTCTTC. Translation: CASSFGTEQFF.

The chain links TRBV28 to TRBJ2-7; TRBD1 matches 9 bases. J gave up 7 bases and V 6 bases, and 7 bases lay outside the gene matches. Germline values: CDR1 MDHEN, CDR2 SYDVKM. CDR3 length equals 13 residues. The CDR3 here is CASSPGQGYEQYF. The CDR3, as DNA: TGTGCCAGCAGCCCGGGACAGGGATATGAGCAGTACTTC. Based on the CDR3 plus reference TRBV28 and TRBJ2-7, the full variable domain is DVKVTQSSRYLVKRTGEKVFLECVQDMDHENMFWYRQDPGLGLRLIYFSYDVKMKEKGDIPEGYSVSREKKERFSLILESASTNQTSMYLCASSPGQGYEQYFGPGTRLTVT.

This clone was seen once. The V call is TRBV5-1, the J call TRBJ2-7; D gene ambiguous. Trimming stripped 3 bases from V and 2 bases from J, with 3 bases between. CDR1 SGHRS and CDR2 YFSETQ come from the germline V gene. The CDR3 is 11 residues long. The CDR3 nucleotides are TGCGCCAGCAGCTCGACCTACGAGCAGTACTTC. Translating it yields CASSSTYEQYF.